These 10 T cell receptor beta chains were sequenced from one sample in a study of T cell clonotyping in hematopoietic cell transplantation. Profiled with immunoSEQ multiplex PCR; TCRdb holds only in-frame clones, not every one. Altogether 65,000 to 75,000 clones are present, 94% being singletons, with the ten largest covering roughly 1.7%. Input material: peripheral blood mononuclear cells. These receptors came from a man over 45 in good health. Some clones in this sample may be carry-over from other donors' samples.

This clone has just one count. The rearrangement uses TRBV28 and TRBJ1-5, with a tentative D call TRBD1 (6 bases). V gave up 5 bases and J gave up 6 bases, with 17 bases separating them. The CDR3 runs 15 residues. CDR1 MDHEN and CDR2 SYDVKM come from the germline V gene. The CDR3 spells CASSPDRQGSQPQHF. The CDR3 nucleotides are TGTGCCAGCAGTCCCGACAGGCAAGGGAGTCAGCCCCAGCATTTT.

The V call is TRBV2, the J call TRBJ1-1; possibly TRBD1 for D (6 bases). Germline V gene lookup returns CDR1 SNHLY and CDR2 FYNNEI. Deletions cut 5 bases from V and 5 bases from J, with 18 bases between. The CDR3 consists of 15 residues. The CDR3 DNA reads TGTGCCAGCAGTTTGAACAGGGTAATGGGGACTGAAGCTTTCTTT. It translates to CASSLNRVMGTEAFF. Filled out from reference TRBV2 and TRBJ1-1, the complete variable domain reads EPEVTQTPSHQVTQMGQEVILRCVPISNHLYFYWYRQILGQKVEFLVSFYNNEISEKSEIFDDQFSVERPDGSNFTLKIRSTKLEDSAMYFCASSLNRVMGTEAFFGQGTRLTVV.

The genes are TRBV9 and TRBJ2-1, with 10 bases that match TRBD2. CDR1 is SGDLS and CDR2 is YYNGEE in the germline V gene. The trim removed 2 bases at V and 7 bases at J, leaving 15 bases unmatched. This CDR3 is 18 amino acids long. This CDR3 is CASSVSLPTSGKQNEQFF. The CDR3 region has the DNA TGTGCCAGCAGCGTCAGCTTGCCAACTAGCGGGAAGCAGAATGAGCAGTTCTTC.

The rearrangement joins TRBV7-9 to TRBJ1-5; a weak D match, TRBD1 (5 bases). The CDR3 covers 12 residues. CDR1 and CDR2 (germline): SEHNR, FQNEAQ (reference sequence). V was cut by 5 bases and J by 14 bases, with 16 bases left in between. This CDR3 reads CASSGAGQGEHF. The DNA for the CDR3 is TGTGCCAGCAGCGGAGCAGGTCAAGGGGAGCATTTT.

The chain links TRBV28 to TRBJ1-2; weak D call: TRBD1 (6 bases). Germline V CDR1 and CDR2: MDHEN, SYDVKM. The CDR3 has 14 amino acids. Trimming cost V 7 bases and J 8 bases, with 20 bases left between them. The CDR3 loop reads CASTQGGDMYGYTF. The CDR3 DNA is TGTGCCAGCACCCAGGGTGGGGACATGTACGGCTACACCTTC.

CDR3: CASSLTETVNTGELFF. For the CDR3, the DNA is TGTGCCAGCAGTTTAACCGAGACAGTTAATACCGGGGAGCTGTTTTTT. V and J are TRBV27 and TRBJ2-2; D possibly corresponds to TRBD1 (5 bases). V was trimmed by 2 bases and J by 5 bases, leaving 15 bases between them. Germline CDR1 MNHEY, CDR2 SMNVEV (reference sequence). The CDR3 contains 16 residues.

The J gene is TRBJ1-5, the V gene TRBV19; 7 bases match TRBD1. This CDR3 region has 15 residues. CDR1 LNHDA and CDR2 SQIVND come from the germline V gene (reference sequence). The ends lost 5 bases at V and 0 bases at J; junction bases unmatched: 4. CDR3 loop: CASSADRISNQPQHF. CDR3 in DNA: TGTGCCAGTAGTGCGGACAGGATTAGCAATCAGCCCCAGCATTTT. Based on the CDR3 plus reference TRBV19 and TRBJ1-5, the full variable domain is DGGITQSPKYLFRKEGQNVTLSCEQNLNHDAMYWYRQDPGQGLRLIYYSQIVNDFQKGDIAEGYSVSREKKESFPLTVTSAQKNPTAFYLCASSADRISNQPQHFGDGTRLSIL.

V is TRBV4-2 and J is TRBJ1-1, with D maybe TRBD1 (6 bases). The V and J ends lost 4 bases and 10 bases respectively, with 19 bases between them. The V gene's germline CDR1 is LGHNA and CDR2 YNFKEQ. This CDR3 is built from 14 residues. DNA of the CDR3: TGTGCCAGCAGCCCCCCGTGGGACAAGGAAGGAGCTTTCTTT. This encodes CASSPPWDKEGAFF.

This rearrangement joins TRBV5-8 to TRBJ1-5; the match to TRBD1 covers 9 bases. Germline values: CDR1 SGHTS, CDR2 YDEGEE. CDR3 length: 18 residues. J gave up 0 bases and V 0 bases, and 7 bases lay outside the gene matches. The CDR3 coding sequence is TGTGCCAGCAGCTTGGACAGGGGGCGCGGGGATAGCAATCAGCCCCAGCATTTT. This translates into CASSLDRGRGDSNQPQHF.

This rearrangement joins TRBV29-1 to TRBJ2-3, with 8 bases fitting TRBD1. CDR3 length: 13 amino acids. The V segment lost 6 bases and the J segment 2 bases; nucleotides outside the gene matches: 4. CDR1 is SQVTM and CDR2 is ANQGSEA in the germline V gene. For the CDR3, the DNA is TGCAGCGTAGCAGGGGGCCCCACAGATACGCAGTATTTT. Encoded protein: CSVAGGPTDTQYF.